Presented here are 31 T cell receptor beta chains from one specimen sequenced in a study of T-cell memory formation after mild COVID-19. TCRdb fed the 5' RACE reads into MiXCR, producing one record per CDR3 protein. The profile shows 300,000 to 350,000 distinct CDR3 sequences, roughly 21% of them singletons. The sample taken for sequencing was PBMCs or a T cell subset sorted from them (not recorded which). The receptors derive from a man between 18 and 29 years old who had mild COVID-19 (a few samples of this study predate the infection). Cell type and time point are not known.

The V and J genes are TRBV7-2 and TRBJ2-2; D perhaps matches TRBD1 (6 bases). In germline, CDR1 is SGHTA, CDR2 FQGNSA. Trimming left V 4 bases short and J 6 bases short, with 9 bases between. This CDR3 contains 13 residues. CDR3 in amino acids: CASSYRQAGELFF. CDR3 DNA sequence: TGTGCCAGCAGCTACCGACAGGCCGGGGAGCTGTTTTTT.

The V and J genes are TRBV6-5 and TRBJ2-7, with 8 bases lining up with TRBD2. Germline V gives CDR1 MNHEY, CDR2 SVGAGI. Trimming removed 6 bases from V and 4 bases from J; junction bases left unmatched: 14. This CDR3 contains 16 residues. CDR3 region: CASRGVAGLQRYEQYF. CDR3 in DNA: TGTGCCAGCAGGGGAGTAGCGGGACTACAGAGATACGAGCAGTACTTC.

This clonotype was observed many times. V and J are TRBV28 and TRBJ1-2, with TRBD1 matching 9 bases. Germline values: CDR1 MDHEN, CDR2 SYDVKM. The ends lost 4 bases at V and 3 bases at J; junction bases unmatched: 6. This CDR3 has 15 amino acids. This CDR3 is CASSWTGVEDYGYTF. Here the CDR3 DNA reads TGTGCCAGCAGTTGGACAGGGGTAGAGGACTATGGCTACACCTTC.

The chain carries TRBV10-3 and TRBJ2-3; D may be TRBD1 (6 bases). V shed 6 bases and J shed 0 bases, with 10 bases lying between them. The CDR3 has 14 residues. The germline V gene has CDR1 ENHRY and CDR2 SYGVKD. The CDR3 reads CAIRMTGSTDTQYF. CDR3 nucleotide sequence: TGTGCCATCAGGATGACAGGAAGCACAGATACGCAGTATTTT.

This clonotype showed up just once. The genes are TRBV11-2 and TRBJ2-7; TRBD2 aligns across 8 bases. The CDR3 loop spans 15 amino acids. CDR1 SGHAT and CDR2 FQNNGV come from the germline V gene. V shed 3 bases and J 2 bases; nucleotides not matched to a gene: 6. The CDR3 reads CASSFGAGEAYEQYF. The CDR3 nucleotides read TGTGCCAGCAGCTTCGGAGCGGGGGAAGCCTACGAGCAGTACTTC.

This clonotype appeared a few times. The chain couples TRBV6-5 to TRBJ1-2; the D gene is possibly TRBD1 (5 bases). Germline V gives CDR1 MNHEY, CDR2 SVGAGI. The V end lost 9 bases, the J end lost 7 bases, and 15 bases lay between the germline ends. This CDR3 has 12 amino acids. The DNA for the CDR3 is TGTGCCAGTCACCGGGGGGGTTTTGGCTACACCTTC. It translates to CASHRGGFGYTF.

This clonotype was observed a few times. The chain joins TRBV4-2 to TRBJ2-5; TRBD2 matches at 11 bases. The germline CDR1 and CDR2 sequences are LGHNA and YNFKEQ. The junction had 4 bases not matched to a gene; V was cut back by 3 bases and J by 1 base. The length of the CDR3 is 16 residues. CDR3 residues: CASSQAGTSGQETQYF. The CDR3 nucleotides read TGTGCCAGCAGCCAGGCCGGGACTAGCGGCCAAGAGACCCAGTACTTC.

This clonotype was observed a handful of times. The chain recombines TRBV6-5 with TRBJ2-7, with 11 bases identical to TRBD1. V lost 6 bases, J lost 3 bases, and 7 bases stayed unmatched. This CDR3 comprises 15 residues. From germline, CDR1 is MNHEY and CDR2 SVGAGI. CDR3 nucleotide sequence: TGTGCCAGCAGCCAGGGACAGGGGGGATACTACGAGCAGTACTTC. Its protein is CASSQGQGGYYEQYF.

The chain couples TRBV20-1 to TRBJ1-6; 10 nucleotides match TRBD1. The CDR3 is made up of 14 amino acids. The germline gives CDR1 DFQATT, CDR2 SNEGSKA (reference sequence). J gave up 6 bases and V 5 bases, and 4 bases lay outside the gene matches. As DNA, the CDR3 is TGCAGTGCTCTCCGGGACAGGGGTAATTCACCCCTCCACTTT. Protein: CSALRDRGNSPLHF.

This clonotype was seen more than once but under ten times. The chain is built from TRBV19 and TRBJ1-2, with D unresolved. The CDR3 extends over 13 amino acids. The V end was cut by 4 bases, the J end by 3 bases, with 9 bases between. Germline-derived CDR1 and CDR2 are LNHDA and SQIVND (reference sequence). CDR3: CASSTAPYYGYTF. The CDR3 nucleotides are TGTGCCAGTAGTACTGCTCCGTACTATGGCTACACCTTC. The full variable domain, with the rest looked up from reference TRBV19 and TRBJ1-2, is DGGITQSPKYLFRKEGQNVTLSCEQNLNHDAMYWYRQDPGQGLRLIYYSQIVNDFQKGDIAEGYSVSREKKESFPLTVTSAQKNPTAFYLCASSTAPYYGYTFGSGTRLTVV.

The chain uses TRBV27 and TRBJ1-1; a possible D gene is TRBD1 (5 bases). The CDR3 contains 17 residues. The V gene lost 0 bases and the J gene lost 0 bases, with 14 bases spanning the gap. Germline CDR1 reads MNHEY; CDR2 reads SMNVEV (reference sequence). The CDR3 DNA follows: TGTGCCAGCAGTTTATCTCTCTCAGGGATTCTGAACACTGAAGCTTTCTTT. This codes for CASSLSLSGILNTEAFF.

For the CDR3, the DNA is TGCAGTGCTAGATCCCGGGAGACCTACGAGCAGTACTTC. This gives the protein CSARSRETYEQYF. The V call is TRBV20-1, the J call TRBJ2-7, with D possibly TRBD2 on 6 matching bases. The ends were cut back, 2 bases at V and 2 bases at J, with 10 bases in the middle. The CDR3 is made up of 13 amino acids. Germline CDR1 DFQATT, CDR2 SNEGSKA (reference sequence).

This clonotype was found a few times. The chain recombines TRBV12-3 or TRBV12-4 with TRBJ1-6; maybe TRBD1 (5 bases). CDR3 size: 13 residues. The germline V and J ends were trimmed by 7 bases and 6 bases, with 10 bases remaining between them. The DNA of the CDR3 is TGTGCCAGCACGGGGGTGATTAATTCACCCCTCCACTTT. Translation: CASTGVINSPLHF.

This clonotype has a handful of counts. V usage is TRBV18 and J usage is TRBJ1-2; D is unclear. The CDR3 contains 13 residues. CDR1 KGHSH and CDR2 LQKENI come from the germline V gene. Trimming shortened V by 1 base and J by 6 bases, and 9 bases separated the two germline ends. CDR3 DNA sequence: TGTGCCAGCTCACCACAGGCCAGCGATGGCTACACCTTC. Residues: CASSPQASDGYTF. Variable domain in full (rest from reference TRBV18 and TRBJ1-2): NAGVMQNPRHLVRRRGQEARLRCSPMKGHSHVYWYRQLPEEGLKFMVYLQKENIIDESGMPKERFSAEFPKEGPSILRIQQVVRGDSAAYFCASSPQASDGYTFGSGTRLTVV.

Only a few counts were recorded for this clonotype. The chain is built from TRBV4-1 and TRBJ2-4; TRBD2 aligns across 13 bases. CDR1 is MGHRA and CDR2 is YSYEKL in the germline V gene. J was trimmed by 3 bases and V by 1 base; bases with no gene match: 6. This CDR3 is 18 amino acids long. The CDR3 DNA is TGCGCCAGCAGCCAAGCGCGACTAGCGGGGGGCATCAAAAACATTCAGTACTTC. It encodes CASSQARLAGGIKNIQYF.

V is TRBV6-1 and J is TRBJ1-2; unclear D gene. V was clipped by 6 bases and J by 8 bases, with 16 bases between them. The CDR3 contains 13 residues. CDR1 MNHNS and CDR2 SASEGT come from the germline V gene. CDR3 in amino acids: CASRAMGIRGYTF. The CDR3 nucleotides are TGTGCCAGCAGAGCTATGGGGATACGCGGCTACACCTTC.

The chain carries TRBV5-1 and TRBJ1-6; TRBD1 aligns across 8 bases. Per the germline V gene, CDR1 is SGHRS and CDR2 is YFSETQ. The J segment lost 10 bases and the V segment lost 2 bases, leaving 5 bases of the junction unmatched. The CDR3 has 14 amino acids. CDR3 nucleotides: TGCGCCAGCAGCTTCAGGGGGCAGCAATCACCCCTCCACTTT. Translation: CASSFRGQQSPLHF.

This clonotype was found a few times. The chain links TRBV29-1 to TRBJ1-1; a weak D match, TRBD1 (5 bases). The CDR3 extends over 13 amino acids. Germline-derived CDR1 and CDR2 are SQVTM and ANQGSEA. Trimming removed 4 bases at V and 4 bases at J, with 13 bases between. In DNA form, the CDR3 reads TGCAGCGTTGCCGAGGGGAGAGGCACTGAAGCTTTCTTT. Protein: CSVAEGRGTEAFF.

This clonotype occurred a few times. This rearrangement joins TRBV24-1 to TRBJ2-7, with 7 bases lining up with TRBD1. Germline CDR1 is KGHDR and CDR2 is SFDVKD. CDR3 length: 14 residues. Trimming took 3 bases from V and 9 from J; bases not matched to a gene: 10. CDR3 sequence: CATSDRGQPLGQYF. In nucleotides, the CDR3 is TGTGCCACCAGTGATCGGGGACAGCCCCTTGGGCAGTACTTC.

The rearrangement joins TRBV20-1 to TRBJ2-2; D is unclear. The CDR3 loop spans 14 amino acids. Germline assignment: CDR1 DFQATT and CDR2 SNEGSKA (reference sequence). V shed 5 bases and J shed 3 bases, with 13 bases lying between them. The chain's CDR3 is CSAGIGPYTGELFF. In nucleotides, the CDR3 is TGCAGTGCTGGAATCGGGCCCTACACCGGGGAGCTGTTTTTT.

The chain recombines TRBV7-9 with TRBJ1-1, with D perhaps TRBD1 (5 bases). This CDR3 is built from 12 residues. Trimming shortened V by 1 base and J by 6 bases, and 6 bases separated the two germline ends. Germline lookup yields CDR1 SEHNR and CDR2 FQNEAQ (reference sequence). CDR3 loop: CASSLGQPEAFF. CDR3 DNA: TGTGCCAGCAGCTTAGGACAGCCTGAAGCTTTCTTT.

This clonotype was counted between two and nine times. The V call is TRBV5-1, the J call TRBJ1-1, with D possibly matching TRBD1 (5 bases). Germline V gene sequence: CDR1 SGHRS, CDR2 YFSETQ. This CDR3 comprises 14 residues. V lost 5 bases to trimming and J lost 3 bases, with 14 bases between them. The CDR3: CASRDAAGYTEAFF. The CDR3, as DNA: TGCGCCAGCAGAGACGCGGCAGGGTACACTGAAGCTTTCTTT. Supplemented by reference TRBV5-1 and TRBJ1-1, the full variable domain reads KAGVTQTPRYLIKTRGQQVTLSCSPISGHRSVSWYQQTPGQGLQFLFEYFSETQRNKGNFPGRFSGRQFSNSRSEMNVSTLELGDSALYLCASRDAAGYTEAFFGQGTRLTVV.

This clonotype was seen a handful of times. V and J are TRBV5-1 and TRBJ1-1; possibly TRBD1 for D (5 bases). Looked up from germline, CDR1 is SGHRS and CDR2 is YFSETQ. V dropped 4 bases and J dropped 3 bases, with 16 bases sitting between them. The length of the CDR3 is 15 residues. Written as DNA, the CDR3 is TGCGCCAGCAGCCCTCTGGCGGGGGGGTACACTGAAGCTTTCTTT. It encodes CASSPLAGGYTEAFF.

In its sample, this clonotype was seen a few times. For the CDR3, the DNA is TGCGCCAGCAGCGGGCAGGGGGTAGACACTGAAGCTTTCTTT. This gives the protein CASSGQGVDTEAFF. This chain joins TRBV4-1 and TRBJ1-1, with 7 bases fitting TRBD1. This CDR3 is built from 14 residues. Germline V gives CDR1 MGHRA, CDR2 YSYEKL. J was trimmed by 3 bases and V by 5 bases; bases with no gene match: 6.

This clonotype occurred a few times. V gene TRBV7-2 combines with J gene TRBJ2-3; 8 bases are shared with TRBD2. This CDR3 is built from 17 residues. From germline, CDR1 is SGHTA and CDR2 FQGNSA. The trim removed 1 base at V and 6 bases at J, leaving 12 bases unmatched. The CDR3 sequence: CASSLGALAGGQDTQYF. The CDR3, as DNA: TGTGCCAGCAGCTTAGGGGCTCTGGCGGGGGGCCAGGATACGCAGTATTTT. Complete variable domain (other parts from reference TRBV7-2 and TRBJ2-3): GAGVSQSPSNKVTEKGKDVELRCDPISGHTALYWYRQSLGQGLEFLIYFQGNSAPDKSGLPSDRFSAERTGGSVSTLTIQRTQQEDSAVYLCASSLGALAGGQDTQYFGPGTRLTVL.

The chain has TRBV23-1 and TRBJ2-5; possibly TRBD1 for D (5 bases). TRBV23-1 is an open reading frame, and its role is uncertain. V dropped 11 bases and J dropped 0 bases, with 16 bases sitting between them. This CDR3 is 14 amino acids long. CDR3 bases: TGCGCCCATTACGGACACCCGTACCAAGAGACCCAGTACTTC. Translation gives CAHYGHPYQETQYF.

The chain recombines TRBV2 with TRBJ2-1, with 15 bases fitting TRBD2. Per the germline V gene, CDR1 is SNHLY and CDR2 is FYNNEI. This CDR3 region has 19 residues. The V gene end was trimmed by 5 bases and the J gene end by 9 bases; junction bases not matched to a gene: 17. The CDR3 sequence: CASSKDTVWTSGGVAEQFF. The CDR3 nucleotides read TGTGCCAGCAGTAAAGATACAGTGTGGACTAGCGGGGGGGTGGCTGAGCAGTTCTTC.

The table lists this clonotype with a few counts. The rearrangement joins TRBV20-1 to TRBJ2-5; 8 nucleotides line up with TRBD2. Germline V CDR1 and CDR2: DFQATT, SNEGSKA (reference sequence). This CDR3 region has 13 residues. V was clipped by 5 bases and J by 4 bases; unmatched bases: 6. CDR3 sequence: CSARPGGGETQYF. DNA of the CDR3: TGCAGTGCTCGCCCGGGGGGGGGAGAGACCCAGTACTTC.

This clonotype was seen a handful of times. The chain uses TRBV28 and TRBJ2-4; either TRBD1 or TRBD2 may supply D (5 bases each). V was shortened by 5 bases and J by 0 bases, with 14 bases between the two germline ends. CDR3 length equals 16 residues. In germline, CDR1 is MDHEN, CDR2 SYDVKM. The CDR3 is CASSTAGTLAKNIQYF. In DNA form, the CDR3 reads TGTGCCAGCAGTACCGCCGGGACGTTAGCCAAAAACATTCAGTACTTC.

V usage is TRBV4-1 and J usage is TRBJ1-3; D may be TRBD1 (5 bases). The germline V gene encodes CDR1 MGHRA and CDR2 YSYEKL. V lost 1 base, J lost 0 bases, and 10 bases lay in between. The length of the CDR3 is 16 residues. CDR3 region: CASSQAGRGSGNTIYF. The CDR3 nucleotides are TGCGCCAGCAGCCAAGCTGGTAGGGGCTCTGGAAACACCATATATTTT.

This clonotype has a handful of counts. The chain employs TRBV7-7 and TRBJ2-5, with 7 bases identical to TRBD1. The CDR3 loop spans 14 amino acids. Per the germline V gene, CDR1 is SSHAT and CDR2 is FNYEAQ (reference sequence). After removal of 5 bases from V and 5 bases from J, the junction contained 8 bases not matched to a gene. CDR3 in DNA: TGTGCCAGCAGCACACAAGAGGGGGCCGAGACCCAGTACTTC. This gives the protein CASSTQEGAETQYF.